This T cell receptor (beta chain) was profiled in a study of T cell changes during pregnancy in multiple sclerosis. Sequencing used immunoSEQ multiplex PCR; TCRdb keeps in-frame clones, though not all of them. The repertoire holds 30,000 to 35,000 clones, with roughly 90% as singletons. With 4 bases clipped from V and 1 base from J, the junction kept 6 bases outside the gene matches. The CDR3 consists of 15 residues. Germline V gene sequence: CDR1 SGDLS, CDR2 YYNGEE. The clonotype was recovered from a female donor with multiple sclerosis, enrolled in a pregnancy study. The V gene is TRBV9, the J gene TRBJ2-3, with 7 bases lining up with TRBD1. The material was CD8+ T cells from peripheral blood mononuclear cells, obtained after pregnancy. The CDR3 coding sequence is TGTGCCAGCAGCCCGCGACAGGGTGGCACAGATACGCAGTATTTT. Residues: CASSPRQGGTDTQYF.